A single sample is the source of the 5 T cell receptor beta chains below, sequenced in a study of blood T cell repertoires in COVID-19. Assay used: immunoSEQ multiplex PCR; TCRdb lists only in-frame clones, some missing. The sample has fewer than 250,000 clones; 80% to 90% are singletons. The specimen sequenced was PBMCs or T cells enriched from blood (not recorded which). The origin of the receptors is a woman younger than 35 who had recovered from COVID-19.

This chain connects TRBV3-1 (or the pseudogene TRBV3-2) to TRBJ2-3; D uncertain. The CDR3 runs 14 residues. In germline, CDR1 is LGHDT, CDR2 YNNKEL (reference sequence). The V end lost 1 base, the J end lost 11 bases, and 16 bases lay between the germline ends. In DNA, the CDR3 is TGTGCCAGCAGCCAAGTTGGAGATTTTCGGATGCAGTATTTT. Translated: CASSQVGDFRMQYF.

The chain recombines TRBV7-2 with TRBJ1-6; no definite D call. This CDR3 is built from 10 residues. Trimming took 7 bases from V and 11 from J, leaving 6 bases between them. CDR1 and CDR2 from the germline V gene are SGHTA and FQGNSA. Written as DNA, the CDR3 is TGTGCCAGCATCCTTACACCCCTCCACTTT. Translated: CASILTPLHF. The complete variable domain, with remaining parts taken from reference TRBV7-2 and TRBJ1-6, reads GAGVSQSPSNKVTEKGKDVELRCDPISGHTALYWYRQSLGQGLEFLIYFQGNSAPDKSGLPSDRFSAERTGGSVSTLTIQRTQQEDSAVYLCASILTPLHFGNGTRLTVT.

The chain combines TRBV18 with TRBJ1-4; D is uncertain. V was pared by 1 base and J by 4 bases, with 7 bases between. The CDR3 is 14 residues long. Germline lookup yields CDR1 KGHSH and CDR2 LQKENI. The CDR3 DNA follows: TGTGCCAGCTCACCACGCAGTAATAATGAAAAACTGTTTTTT. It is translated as CASSPRSNNEKLFF. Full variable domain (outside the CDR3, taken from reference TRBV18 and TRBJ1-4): NAGVMQNPRHLVRRRGQEARLRCSPMKGHSHVYWYRQLPEEGLKFMVYLQKENIIDESGMPKERFSAEFPKEGPSILRIQQVVRGDSAAYFCASSPRSNNEKLFFGSGTQLSVL.

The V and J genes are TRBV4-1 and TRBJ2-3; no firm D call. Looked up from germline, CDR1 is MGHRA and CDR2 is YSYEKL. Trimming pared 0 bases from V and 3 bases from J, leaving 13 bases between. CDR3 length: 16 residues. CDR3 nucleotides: TGCGCCAGCAGCCAAGATATCCAGGCTTTGACAGATACGCAGTATTTT. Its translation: CASSQDIQALTDTQYF.

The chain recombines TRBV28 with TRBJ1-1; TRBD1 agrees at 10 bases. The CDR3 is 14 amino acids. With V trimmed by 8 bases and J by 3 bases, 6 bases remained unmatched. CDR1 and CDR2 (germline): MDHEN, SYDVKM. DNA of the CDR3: TGTGCCAGCGGGACAGGGGATCGAGACACTGAAGCTTTCTTT. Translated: CASGTGDRDTEAFF.